A single T cell receptor (beta chain) is shown here with its context. Its target is not known. TCRdb's copy holds only in-frame clones and misses some; the assay was immunoSEQ multiplex PCR. The data contain 150,000 to 200,000 clones, 93% of them singletons. The germline gives CDR1 MNHEY, CDR2 SVGAGI. V was pared by 6 bases and J by 5 bases, with 13 bases between. The CDR3 covers 13 residues. The sample originates from a study of T cell responses to AZD1222 COVID-19 vaccine. General study findings and limits: Repertoire sampling happened only post peak T cell response. There were mostly white British donors and more females than males, and clonal diversity was possibly underestimated. Regions 160-218 and 743-854 dominated among vaccine-associated CD4 TCRs spanning spike. Nearly half of spike-specific TCRs reportedly target unmutated variant regions.

The chain links TRBV6-5 to TRBJ1-1; D is ambiguous. This specimen was peripheral blood, taken on day 0 of AZD1222 vaccination. The origin of this receptor is an adult in good health. The CDR3 nucleotides read TGTGCCAGCAGAGGAGGAGGAAGGACTGAAGCTTTCTTT. This translates into CASRGGGRTEAFF.